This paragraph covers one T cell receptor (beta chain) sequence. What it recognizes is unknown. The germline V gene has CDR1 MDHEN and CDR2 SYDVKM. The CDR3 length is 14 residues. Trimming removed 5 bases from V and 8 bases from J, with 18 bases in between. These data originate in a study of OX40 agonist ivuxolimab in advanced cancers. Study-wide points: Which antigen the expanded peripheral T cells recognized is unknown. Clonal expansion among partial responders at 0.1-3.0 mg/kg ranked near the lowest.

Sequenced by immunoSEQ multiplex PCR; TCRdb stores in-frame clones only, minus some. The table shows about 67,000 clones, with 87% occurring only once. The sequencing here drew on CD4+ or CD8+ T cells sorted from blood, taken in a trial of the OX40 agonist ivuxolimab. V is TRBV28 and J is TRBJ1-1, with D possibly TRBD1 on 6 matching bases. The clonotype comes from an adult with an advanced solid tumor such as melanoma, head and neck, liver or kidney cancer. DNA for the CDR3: TGTGCCAGCAGTAACCCCGGGGGCTCCATCGAAGCTTTCTTT. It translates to CASSNPGGSIEAFF.